Shown below are 6 T cell receptor beta chains from a single sample sequenced in a study of blood T cell repertoires in COVID-19. Sequencing used immunoSEQ multiplex PCR; TCRdb keeps in-frame clones, though not all of them. The sample has about 360,000 clones, over 75% seen once. The sample comprised PBMCs or T cells enriched from blood (not recorded which). These receptor sequences come from a man younger than 45 who had recovered from COVID-19.

This rearrangement joins TRBV7-2 to TRBJ1-1; tentatively, D is TRBD1 (6 bases). The CDR3 has 14 residues. V lost 4 bases and J lost 4, with 13 bases in between. From germline, CDR1 is SGHTA and CDR2 FQGNSA. As DNA, the CDR3 is TGTGCCAGCAGCTCCTCCCAGGGGCCCACTGAAGCTTTCTTT. This codes for CASSSSQGPTEAFF.

This clone was counted once. This chain links TRBV25-1 with TRBJ2-6; 8 bases line up with TRBD1. Germline lookup yields CDR1 MGHDK and CDR2 SYGVNS. V lost 0 bases, J lost 0 bases, and 4 bases stayed unmatched. The CDR3 contains 18 residues. The CDR3 protein is CASSEYGQGVSGANVLTF. CDR3 sequence (DNA): TGTGCCAGCAGTGAATATGGACAGGGAGTCTCTGGGGCCAACGTCCTGACTTTC.

The CDR3 sequence is CASSYSSTTGELFF. In DNA, the CDR3 is TGTGCCAGCAGTTACTCGTCGACTACCGGGGAGCTGTTTTTT. This chain links TRBV6-5 with TRBJ2-2; D ambiguous. The CDR3 contains 14 residues. Germline V CDR1 and CDR2: MNHEY, SVGAGI. With 0 bases removed from V and 5 bases from J, the gap between germline ends came to 7 bases.

The J gene is TRBJ1-1, the V gene TRBV7-9; TRBD1 is a possible D gene (5 bases). Germline V CDR1 and CDR2: SEHNR, FQNEAQ (reference sequence). V was cut by 4 bases and J by 7 bases, with 10 bases left in between. The CDR3 contains 12 residues. The CDR3 spells CASSSRDFEAFF. The CDR3 bases are TGTGCCAGCAGCTCCCGGGACTTTGAAGCTTTCTTT.

This chain connects TRBV27 to TRBJ1-6, with D possibly TRBD1 on 5 matching bases. Trimming left V 8 bases short and J 8 bases short, with 10 bases between. The V gene's germline CDR1 is MNHEY and CDR2 SMNVEV (reference sequence). The CDR3 totals 12 residues. CDR3 region: CASGTGDSPLHF. As DNA, the CDR3 is TGTGCCAGCGGGACGGGAGATTCACCCCTCCACTTT.

This chain uses TRBV5-1 with TRBJ2-7; D possibly corresponds to TRBD1 (6 bases). Germline values: CDR1 SGHRS, CDR2 YFSETQ. Trimming took off 5 bases at V and 2 bases at J, with 17 bases between the two ends. This CDR3 is 15 amino acids long. CDR3 in DNA: TGCGCCAGCAGGGGGGAACAGGGTCGTCCCTACGAGCAGTACTTC. Encoded protein: CASRGEQGRPYEQYF.